These 22 T cell receptor beta chains came from one sample sequenced in a study of naive and memory T cell subsets. The beta constant-region primer was an equimolar mix of two oligonucleotides covering TRBC1 and TRBC2. TCRdb re-called the UMI-ligation and nested PCR reads with MiXCR, one entry per CDR3 protein. There are 100,000 or so distinct CDR3 sequences in the sample; roughly 7% occur only once, and over 1.5% lies in the top ten. Specimen: central memory CD4+ T cells from blood. The receptor set was obtained from a human donor in good health.

The rearrangement joins TRBV6-2 or TRBV6-3 to TRBJ2-5, with TRBD2 identical over 7 bases. Germline CDR1 is MNHEY and CDR2 is SVGEGT. The CDR3 runs 14 residues. V gave up 0 bases and J gave up 4 bases; unmatched junction bases: 2. The CDR3 DNA reads as TGTGCCAGCAGTTACTCAGGGACTACAGAGACCCAGTACTTC. This codes for CASSYSGTTETQYF.

This clonotype was recorded at least ten times. The chain has TRBV7-3 and TRBJ1-1; D perhaps matches TRBD1 (5 bases). CDR3 length: 14 amino acids. Germline loops: CDR1 SGHTA, CDR2 FQGTGA. V was cut by 7 bases and J by 6 bases, with 18 bases left in between. The CDR3 DNA follows: TGTGCCAGCAAGCAGGGAGGGGCCAGCTCTGAAGCTTTCTTT. Protein product: CASKQGGASSEAFF. The full variable domain, completed using reference TRBV7-3 and TRBJ1-1, is GAGVSQTPSNKVTEKGKYVELRCDPISGHTALYWYRQSLGQGPEFLIYFQGTGAADDSGLPNDRFFAVRPEGSVSTLKIQRTERGDSAVYLCASKQGGASSEAFFGQGTRLTVV.

V is TRBV4-2 and J is TRBJ2-2; the D is unclear. There are 17 residues in the CDR3. Trimming stripped 2 bases from V and 1 base from J, with 14 bases between. Germline CDR1 and CDR2: LGHNA and YNFKEQ. The CDR3 nucleotides read TGTGCCAGCAGCCAATATTATCCAGCGTTGAACACCGGGGAGCTGTTTTTT. Amino acid sequence: CASSQYYPALNTGELFF.

This clonotype was detected a few times. The V call is TRBV20-1, the J call TRBJ2-1, with D perhaps matching TRBD2 (7 bases). Between the trimmed V and J ends, which lost 3 bases and 8 bases, there was a span of 17 bases. The CDR3 consists of 14 residues. CDR1 and CDR2 (germline): DFQATT, SNEGSKA (reference sequence). The CDR3 nucleotides read TGCAGTGCTAGGGCTAGCGCGGGGGCGGATGAGCAGTTCTTC. This translates into CSARASAGADEQFF.

This clonotype was seen many times. The CDR3: CASSPIWATEAFF. The DNA for the CDR3 is TGTGCCAGCTCACCCATATGGGCCACTGAAGCTTTCTTT. The chain employs TRBV18 and TRBJ1-1; D unclear. V shed 3 bases and J shed 4 bases, with 9 bases lying between them. Germline-derived CDR1 and CDR2 are KGHSH and LQKENI. The length of the CDR3 is 13 residues.

This clonotype showed up many times. The chain has TRBV2 and TRBJ1-1, with D uncertain. Germline CDR1 reads SNHLY; CDR2 reads FYNNEI. The length of the CDR3 is 13 residues. Trimming stripped 4 bases from V and 4 bases from J, with 10 bases between. The DNA for the CDR3 is TGTGCCAGCAGTGGGGCCTCAGGCACTGAAGCTTTCTTT. Its protein is CASSGASGTEAFF.

This clonotype was picked up a small number of times. The V gene is TRBV3-1, the J gene TRBJ2-1; possibly TRBD2 for D (5 bases). Trimming left V 2 bases short and J 2 bases short, with 7 bases between. CDR1 LGHDT and CDR2 YNNKEL come from the germline V gene (reference sequence). The length of the CDR3 is 14 residues. The CDR3 protein is CASSQRGAYNEQFF. As DNA, the CDR3 is TGTGCCAGCAGCCAACGGGGAGCCTACAATGAGCAGTTCTTC.

In its sample, this clonotype was seen many times. V gene TRBV6-2 or TRBV6-3 combines with J gene TRBJ1-1, with D possibly matching TRBD1 (6 bases). The V end was cut by 6 bases, the J end by 8 bases, with 10 bases between. Germline assignment: CDR1 MNHEY and CDR2 SVGEGT. The CDR3 is made up of 11 amino acids. CDR3 protein: CASSVGTEAFF. DNA of the CDR3: TGTGCCAGCAGCGTCGGGACAGAAGCTTTCTTT.

This clonotype was detected ten times or more. The rearrangement joins TRBV6-2 or TRBV6-3 to TRBJ1-1; D may be TRBD1 (5 bases). The germline V gene has CDR1 MNHEY and CDR2 SVGEGT. The CDR3 covers 14 residues. The V end lost 3 bases, the J end lost 3 bases, and 11 bases lay between the germline ends. CDR3 amino acids: CASSYKGSDTEAFF. CDR3 DNA sequence: TGTGCCAGCAGTTATAAGGGGAGTGACACTGAAGCTTTCTTT.

This clonotype has at least ten counts. V usage is TRBV7-9 and J usage is TRBJ1-2, with TRBD1 as a possible D gene (5 bases). V lost 2 bases, J lost 2 bases, and 15 bases lay in between. The CDR3 length is 16 residues. Looked up from germline, CDR1 is SEHNR and CDR2 is FQNEAQ (reference sequence). The CDR3 here is CASSLRMAGKNYGYTF. The CDR3, as DNA: TGTGCCAGCAGCTTAAGGATGGCAGGGAAGAACTATGGCTACACCTTC. The complete variable domain, with remaining parts taken from reference TRBV7-9 and TRBJ1-2, reads DTGVSQNPRHKITKRGQNVTFRCDPISEHNRLYWYRQTLGQGPEFLTYFQNEAQLEKSRLLSDRFSAERPKGSFSTLEIQRTEQGDSAMYLCASSLRMAGKNYGYTFGSGTRLTVV.

The chain carries TRBV12-3 or TRBV12-4 and TRBJ1-4; tentatively, D is TRBD1 (5 bases). The V end was cut by 0 bases, the J end by 11 bases, with 10 bases between. The CDR3 has 13 residues. The CDR3 sequence is CASSLALKGKLFF. In DNA form, the CDR3 reads TGTGCCAGCAGTTTAGCGCTCAAGGGGAAACTGTTTTTT.

This clonotype was seen ten or more times. The V and J genes are TRBV7-9 and TRBJ2-1; 9 bases map to TRBD1. Trimming took 5 bases from V and 9 from J; bases not matched to a gene: 2. Germline CDR1 reads SEHNR; CDR2 reads FQNEAQ (reference sequence). CDR3 size: 12 residues. The CDR3 nucleotides are TGTGCCAGCAGCCGACAGGGGGTTGAGCAGTTCTTC. This codes for CASSRQGVEQFF.

This clonotype came up many times. The V call is TRBV9, the J call TRBJ1-5; D is undetermined. Deletions cut 0 bases from V and 7 bases from J, with 8 bases between. Per the germline V gene, CDR1 is SGDLS and CDR2 is YYNGEE. This CDR3 comprises 13 residues. The CDR3 loop is CASSVEPLQPQHF. CDR3 sequence (DNA): TGTGCCAGCAGCGTAGAGCCGCTCCAGCCCCAGCATTTT.

In this sample, this clonotype turned up many times. V gene TRBV20-1 combines with J gene TRBJ2-3, with a weak D call TRBD2 (5 bases). Germline CDR1 DFQATT, CDR2 SNEGSKA (reference sequence). The CDR3 runs 14 residues. Trimming shortened V by 3 bases and J by 4 bases, and 14 bases separated the two germline ends. The CDR3 protein is CSARRRLGSDTQYF. The CDR3 region has the DNA TGCAGTGCTAGGCGGAGGTTGGGTTCAGATACGCAGTATTTT.

This clonotype occurred a few times. The CDR3 sequence: CASSHRQGENQPQHF. Here the CDR3 DNA reads TGTGCCAGCTCACACCGACAGGGAGAGAATCAGCCCCAGCATTTT. The J gene is TRBJ1-5, the V gene TRBV18, with 7 bases matching TRBD1. CDR3 length: 15 residues. Germline V CDR1 and CDR2: KGHSH, LQKENI. V trimming: 4 bases; J trimming: 4 bases; junction bases outside the gene matches: 7.

The chain uses TRBV7-3 and TRBJ2-5; 11 positions agree with TRBD2. The CDR3 length is 15 residues. From germline, CDR1 is SGHTA and CDR2 FQGTGA. Trimming took 5 bases from V and 4 from J; bases not matched to a gene: 6. The CDR3 here is CASSQLGLAGETQYF. CDR3 bases: TGTGCCAGCAGCCAACTCGGACTAGCGGGAGAGACCCAGTACTTC.

This clonotype was seen repeatedly, ten times or more. This rearrangement joins TRBV11-2 to TRBJ1-2; 10 nucleotides agree with TRBD1. Germline V gene sequence: CDR1 SGHAT, CDR2 FQNNGV. J lost 5 bases, V lost 4 bases, and 7 bases had no gene match. The length of the CDR3 is 15 residues. The CDR3 is CASSSTGGAWYGYTF. In DNA form, the CDR3 reads TGTGCCAGCAGCTCGACAGGGGGCGCCTGGTATGGCTACACCTTC. Filled out from reference TRBV11-2 and TRBJ1-2, the complete variable domain reads EAGVAQSPRYKIIEKRQSVAFWCNPISGHATLYWYQQILGQGPKLLIQFQNNGVVDDSQLPKDRFSAERLKGVDSTLKIQPAKLEDSAVYLCASSSTGGAWYGYTFGSGTRLTVV.

This clonotype was recorded at least ten times. The V call is TRBV27, the J call TRBJ1-2; 10 positions match TRBD1. Trimming took 3 bases from V and 3 from J; bases not matched to a gene: 1. The CDR3 sequence is 14 residues long. Germline CDR1 MNHEY, CDR2 SMNVEV (reference sequence). As DNA, the CDR3 is TGTGCCAGCAGTTTCGGACAGGGGGACTATGGCTACACCTTC. Its protein is CASSFGQGDYGYTF.

The sample holds many counts of this clonotype. The chain uses TRBV2 and TRBJ2-5; D tentatively reads TRBD1 or TRBD2 (5 bases each). The ends were cut back, 6 bases at V and 6 bases at J, with 29 bases in the middle. Looked up from germline, CDR1 is SNHLY and CDR2 is FYNNEI. The CDR3 length is 18 residues. The CDR3 nucleotides read TGTGCCAGCAGCTTAGGAGGTCTGGGCAGGGTAAATTCGAAGACCCAGTACTTC. This codes for CASSLGGLGRVNSKTQYF.

There are many counts of this clonotype. The J gene is TRBJ1-1, the V gene TRBV2, with D unclear. CDR1 and CDR2 (germline): SNHLY, FYNNEI. The CDR3 extends over 12 amino acids. V shed 7 bases and J shed 7 bases, with 13 bases lying between them. The CDR3 loop reads CASTVGFYEAFF. CDR3 coding DNA: TGTGCCAGCACGGTAGGCTTTTATGAAGCTTTCTTT.

This clonotype has at least ten counts. This sequence joins TRBV6-6 and TRBJ2-1; D not certain. This CDR3 comprises 14 residues. V lost 0 bases to trimming and J lost 8 bases, with 11 bases between them. CDR1 is MNHNY and CDR2 is SVGAGI in the germline V gene (reference sequence). This CDR3 reads CASSYSIRGDEQFF. DNA for the CDR3: TGTGCCAGCAGTTACTCGATACGTGGGGATGAGCAGTTCTTC.

This chain joins TRBV19 and TRBJ2-3; D may be TRBD1 or TRBD2 (5 bases each). V shed 7 bases and J shed 0 bases, with 17 bases lying between them. From germline, CDR1 is LNHDA and CDR2 SQIVND (reference sequence). The CDR3 loop spans 16 amino acids. This chain's CDR3 is CASKNRTYTSTDTQYF. In DNA form, the CDR3 reads TGTGCCAGTAAAAACAGGACTTACACTAGCACAGATACGCAGTATTTT.